Sequencing of this TCR beta chain was carried out in a study of cytomegalovirus exposure and HLA in healthy donors. Germline V lookup: CDR1 MNHNY, CDR2 SVGAGI (reference sequence). V was pared by 5 bases and J by 7 bases, with 9 bases of the junction left unmatched. This CDR3 has 15 amino acids. Some clones are missing from TCRdb's copy, which holds only in-frame ones; the method was immunoSEQ multiplex PCR. Among approximately 160,000 clones listed, approximately 84% were seen once. This chain uses TRBV6-6 with TRBJ1-5, with 9 bases that match TRBD1. The TCR originated in a man aged 30 to 45 in good health and CMV-seropositive. Sequencing was performed on PBMCs. The CDR3 region is CASSAGTGMRQPQHF. CDR3 in DNA: TGTGCCAGCAGTGCCGGGACAGGGATGAGGCAGCCCCAGCATTTT.